A single sample is the source of the 27 T cell receptor beta chains below, sequenced in a study of human T cells and chemical hapten exposure. TCRdb analysed the RACE reads with MiXCR anew, one entry per CDR3 protein. The sample includes about 57,000 distinct CDR3 sequences, roughly a tenth seen only once; the top ten take less than 15%. Time point: patch test 1, 2 weeks after DPC sensitization. Indicated treatment: therapeutic diphenylcyclopropenone sensitization with weekly scalp DPC. This specimen was whole blood, taken in connection with sensitization to the hapten diphenylcyclopropenone (DPC). The receptors were gathered from a woman aged 40 to 50 with alopecia areata. Some clones in this sample may be carry-over from other donors' samples.

This clonotype has ten or more counts. This sequence joins TRBV12-3 or TRBV12-4 and TRBJ1-6; tentative D call: TRBD1 (5 bases). Trimming shortened V by 3 bases and J by 8 bases, and 14 bases separated the two germline ends. This CDR3 has 15 amino acids. The CDR3 sequence: CASSFKAGRDSPLHF. The CDR3 nucleotides read TGTGCCAGCAGTTTTAAGGCAGGGCGGGATTCACCCCTCCACTTT.

This clonotype was recorded many times. The chain couples TRBV12-5 to TRBJ2-2; D is unresolved. The germline CDR1 and CDR2 sequences are LGHNT and FRNRAP. This CDR3 has 12 amino acids. The germline V and J ends were trimmed by 2 bases and 6 bases, with 4 bases remaining between them. The CDR3 spells CASGLYPGELFF. The CDR3 nucleotides read TGTGCTAGTGGTTTGTATCCCGGGGAGCTGTTTTTT.

The chain is built from TRBV4-3 and TRBJ2-1; maybe TRBD1 (7 bases). This CDR3 is built from 15 residues. Trimming shortened V by 1 base and J by 4 bases, and 11 bases separated the two germline ends. Germline V gives CDR1 LGHNA, CDR2 YSLEER. CDR3 coding DNA: TGCGCCAGCAGCCAAGGCGGGACAGCTTACAATGAGCAGTTCTTC. It specifies CASSQGGTAYNEQFF.

This clonotype has a count of ten or more. The chain links TRBV29-1 to TRBJ1-1; D remains ambiguous. Germline V gives CDR1 SQVTM, CDR2 ANQGSEA. The CDR3 runs 10 residues. Between the trimmed V and J ends, which lost 6 bases and 2 bases, there was a span of 4 bases. The CDR3 sequence: CSVLNTEAFF. The CDR3 region has the DNA TGCAGCGTCCTCAACACTGAAGCTTTCTTT.

As concerns this clonotype: This may stem from a read error, because a much larger clone lies one nucleotide away. The J gene is TRBJ2-3, the V gene TRBV10-3; D possibly corresponds to TRBD2 (6 bases). CDR1 and CDR2 from the germline V gene are ENHRY and SYGVKD. The CDR3 contains 15 residues. Trimming took 5 bases from V and 6 from J, leaving 18 bases between them. This chain's CDR3 is CAISHRTEEGDTQYF. The CDR3 nucleotides read TGTGCCATCAGTCACCGTACGGAGGAGGGGGATACGCAGTATTTT.

This clonotype was seen repeatedly, ten times or more. This chain uses TRBV29-1 with TRBJ1-3; D is ambiguous. V was pared by 4 bases and J by 5 bases, with 9 bases between. CDR1 is SQVTM and CDR2 is ANQGSEA in the germline V gene. The CDR3 covers 12 residues. The CDR3 DNA follows: TGCAGCGTTGGGTCAGACCGAAACACCATATATTTT. Translating gives CSVGSDRNTIYF. Drawing the rest from reference TRBV29-1 and TRBJ1-3, the complete variable domain is SAVISQKPSRDICQRGTSLTIQCQVDSQVTMMFWYRQQPGQSLTLIATANQGSEATYESGFVIDKFPISRPNLTFSTLTVSNMSPEDSSIYLCSVGSDRNTIYFGEGSWLTVV.

The chain employs TRBV3-1 and TRBJ1-5, with 8 bases matching TRBD1. V shed 2 bases, J shed 0 bases, and the junction held 15 bases outside the gene matches. Germline V CDR1 and CDR2: LGHDT, YNNKEL (reference sequence). The CDR3 consists of 20 residues. Here the CDR3 reads CASSQNFGQGEGYSNQPQHF. The CDR3 DNA is TGTGCCAGCAGCCAAAATTTCGGACAGGGTGAGGGGTATAGCAATCAGCCCCAGCATTTT.

This chain uses TRBV9 with TRBJ1-1; D gene unclear. V lost 3 bases and J lost 0, with 9 bases in between. The CDR3 spans 14 residues. The germline V gene has CDR1 SGDLS and CDR2 YYNGEE. CDR3 sequence: CASSERTVNTEAFF. The CDR3 nucleotides are TGTGCCAGCAGCGAAAGGACGGTGAACACTGAAGCTTTCTTT.

The chain combines TRBV30 with TRBJ2-7; no definite D call. The CDR3 runs 10 residues. Trimming removed 5 bases at V and 3 bases at J, with 5 bases between. Germline-derived CDR1 and CDR2 are GTSNPN and SVGIG (reference sequence). CDR3 bases: TGTGCCTGGGCCGACTACGAGCAGTACTTC. Translated, it gives CAWADYEQYF.

This clonotype was recorded many times. This rearrangement joins TRBV28 to TRBJ2-3, with a possible D match to TRBD2 (6 bases). With 1 base removed from V and 5 bases from J, the gap between germline ends came to 16 bases. The CDR3 loop spans 16 amino acids. Germline V gene sequence: CDR1 MDHEN, CDR2 SYDVKM. CDR3 region: CASSLYPGTRGDTQYF. The CDR3 DNA is TGTGCCAGCAGTTTATATCCCGGGACTCGGGGAGATACGCAGTATTTT. Based on the CDR3 plus reference TRBV28 and TRBJ2-3, the full variable domain is DVKVTQSSRYLVKRTGEKVFLECVQDMDHENMFWYRQDPGLGLRLIYFSYDVKMKEKGDIPEGYSVSREKKERFSLILESASTNQTSMYLCASSLYPGTRGDTQYFGPGTRLTVL.

This clonotype has a handful of counts. The chain links TRBV12-3 or TRBV12-4 to TRBJ2-7, with TRBD1 matching 8 bases. With V trimmed by 3 bases and J by 4 bases, 8 bases remained unmatched. This CDR3 spans 15 amino acids. The CDR3 coding sequence is TGTGCCAGCAGTTTGGCGACAGGGGAATTATACGAGCAGTACTTC. It specifies CASSLATGELYEQYF.

The chain joins TRBV7-6 to TRBJ1-2; 9 bases are shared with TRBD1. The length of the CDR3 is 18 residues. V was pared by 4 bases and J by 4 bases, with 16 bases of the junction left unmatched. Germline loops: CDR1 SGHVS, CDR2 FNYEAQ. The CDR3 sequence: CASSSTRKGRQGGYGYTF. The CDR3, as DNA: TGTGCCAGCAGCTCGACCAGGAAAGGTCGACAGGGGGGCTATGGCTACACCTTC. Combining the CDR3 with reference TRBV7-6 and TRBJ1-2 gives the whole variable domain GAGVSQSPRYKVTKRGQDVALRCDPISGHVSLYWYRQALGQGPEFLTYFNYEAQQDKSGLPNDRFSAERPEGSISTLTIQRTEQRDSAMYRCASSSTRKGRQGGYGYTFGSGTRLTVV.

The rearrangement uses TRBV20-1 and TRBJ1-5; D remains ambiguous. The CDR3 has 13 residues. Germline CDR1 reads DFQATT; CDR2 reads SNEGSKA (reference sequence). V shed 3 bases and J shed 5 bases, with 11 bases lying between them. In DNA form, the CDR3 reads TGCAGTGCTAGTCCGGGAAATGATCAGCCCCAGCATTTT. Translated: CSASPGNDQPQHF.

In its sample, this clonotype was seen once. V usage is TRBV2 and J usage is TRBJ2-5; 15 bases map to TRBD2. The V gene end was trimmed by 8 bases and the J gene end by 6 bases; junction bases not matched to a gene: 7. Germline CDR1 is SNHLY and CDR2 is FYNNEI. The CDR3 extends over 15 amino acids. The CDR3 sequence: CASGTSGGITQTQYF. The DNA of the CDR3 is TGTGCCAGCGGGACTAGCGGGGGGATAACGCAGACCCAGTACTTC.

This clonotype was observed at least ten times. The V gene is TRBV29-1, the J gene TRBJ2-3, with TRBD1 identical over 7 bases. Trimming took 5 bases from V and 2 from J; bases not matched to a gene: 13. The CDR3 loop spans 16 amino acids. Germline CDR1 reads SQVTM; CDR2 reads ANQGSEA. As DNA, the CDR3 is TGCAGCGTTCGTCAGGGGGTCCCGGGCTCCACAGATACGCAGTATTTT. This encodes CSVRQGVPGSTDTQYF.

This clonotype was recorded many times. The chain has TRBV20-1 and TRBJ2-7; D gene unclear. Germline lookup yields CDR1 DFQATT and CDR2 SNEGSKA (reference sequence). Trimming removed 4 bases at V and 2 bases at J, with 6 bases between. The CDR3 is 11 residues long. The CDR3 here is CSATAAYEQYF. The CDR3 DNA is TGCAGTGCTACAGCCGCCTACGAGCAGTACTTC.

This clonotype was counted at least ten times. V gene TRBV12-3 or TRBV12-4 combines with J gene TRBJ2-5, with TRBD2 matching 8 bases. The CDR3 length is 14 residues. V dropped 6 bases and J dropped 4; count of bases not matched to a gene: 7. CDR3 loop: CASSLHGGAETQYF. The CDR3 DNA is TGTGCCAGCAGCCTACACGGGGGGGCAGAGACCCAGTACTTC.

This clonotype was seen at least ten times. V is TRBV20-1 and J is TRBJ2-3; the match to TRBD1 covers 9 bases. The germline gives CDR1 DFQATT, CDR2 SNEGSKA (reference sequence). The CDR3 loop spans 15 amino acids. The ends lost 3 bases at V and 1 base at J; junction bases unmatched: 5. CDR3 nucleotide sequence: TGCAGTGCTAGTCCGGGACAGGGCCGCACAGATACGCAGTATTTT. Its translation: CSASPGQGRTDTQYF.

This clonotype was observed at least ten times. The chain recombines TRBV7-2 with TRBJ1-2; D gene uncertain. Germline loops: CDR1 SGHTA, CDR2 FQGNSA. The CDR3 extends over 14 amino acids. V dropped 5 bases and J dropped 0 bases, with 10 bases sitting between them. The DNA for the CDR3 is TGTGCCAGCAGCAAGGAACAGCCTAACTATGGCTACACCTTC. Translating it yields CASSKEQPNYGYTF.

The chain has TRBV11-2 and TRBJ1-6, with D tentatively TRBD1 (6 bases). Trimming left V 4 bases short and J 10 bases short, with 17 bases between. The germline V gene has CDR1 SGHAT and CDR2 FQNNGV. The CDR3 is 15 residues long. The CDR3 nucleotides are TGTGCCAGCAGCTCCAGGGGAACAGGGCAATCACCCCTCCACTTT. Translated, it gives CASSSRGTGQSPLHF.

The chain carries TRBV30 and TRBJ1-5; 11 bases line up with TRBD1. Trimming took 4 bases from V and 7 from J; bases not matched to a gene: 9. The V gene's germline CDR1 is GTSNPN and CDR2 SVGIG (reference sequence). There are 15 residues in the CDR3. CDR3 nucleotide sequence: TGTGCCTGGACCTCCACCGGGACAGGGGGACAGCCCCAGCATTTT. Translated, it gives CAWTSTGTGGQPQHF. Based on the CDR3 plus reference TRBV30 and TRBJ1-5, the full variable domain is SQTIHQWPATLVQPVGSPLSLECTVEGTSNPNLYWYRQAAGRGLQLLFYSVGIGQISSEVPQNLSASRPQDRQFILSSKKLLLSDSGFYLCAWTSTGTGGQPQHFGDGTRLSIL.

In its sample, this clonotype was seen many times. The V gene is TRBV7-9, the J gene TRBJ1-1; D call uncertain. Trimming stripped 3 bases from V and 1 base from J, with 3 bases between. This CDR3 contains 12 residues. Germline V CDR1 and CDR2: SEHNR, FQNEAQ (reference sequence). CDR3 nucleotides: TGTGCCAGCAGCTTGGAGAACACTGAAGCTTTCTTT. Protein sequence: CASSLENTEAFF.

This clonotype was found a few times. CDR3 nucleotide sequence: TGTGCCATCAGTATGGGGGACGCAGATACGCAGTATTTT. The encoded protein is CAISMGDADTQYF. The chain carries TRBV10-3 and TRBJ2-3; either TRBD1 or TRBD2 may fit D (5 bases each). The CDR3 runs 13 residues. CDR1 is ENHRY and CDR2 is SYGVKD in the germline V gene. V was pared by 5 bases and J by 4 bases, with 10 bases between.

In this sample, this clonotype turned up many times. The V gene is TRBV7-9, the J gene TRBJ1-6, with 7 positions matching TRBD1. J gave up 13 bases and V 6 bases, and 12 bases lay outside the gene matches. From germline, CDR1 is SEHNR and CDR2 FQNEAQ (reference sequence). The CDR3 consists of 14 residues. In nucleotides, the CDR3 is TGTGCCAGCAGTCAACAGGGGTCTAATGGGCCCCTCCACTTT. The encoded protein is CASSQQGSNGPLHF.

This clonotype has a count of ten or more. The gene calls are TRBV7-8 and TRBJ2-2; 8 bases fit TRBD1. The CDR3 runs to 15 residues. Per germline, CDR1 SGHVS and CDR2 FQNEAQ. With V trimmed by 5 bases and J by 3 bases, 5 bases remained unmatched. CDR3 loop: CASSTWTGYTGELFF. The CDR3 DNA sequence: TGTGCCAGCAGCACCTGGACAGGGTACACCGGGGAGCTGTTTTTT.

The chain employs TRBV5-6 and TRBJ2-2; maybe TRBD1 (5 bases). CDR1 and CDR2 (germline): SGHDT, YYEEEE. Trimming cost V 1 base and J 3 bases, with 10 bases left between them. The CDR3 sequence is 15 residues long. CDR3 region: CASSLIDRYTGELFF. The CDR3 DNA reads as TGTGCCAGCAGCTTGATCGACAGATACACCGGGGAGCTGTTTTTT.

This clonotype was recorded at least ten times. V is TRBV6-5 and J is TRBJ1-1; 7 nucleotides align to TRBD1. The CDR3 covers 14 residues. CDR1 is MNHEY and CDR2 is SVGAGI in the germline V gene. J was trimmed by 2 bases and V by 6 bases; bases with no gene match: 6. CDR3 region: CASSAQGINTEAFF. CDR3 bases: TGTGCCAGCAGCGCACAGGGGATTAACACTGAAGCTTTCTTT.